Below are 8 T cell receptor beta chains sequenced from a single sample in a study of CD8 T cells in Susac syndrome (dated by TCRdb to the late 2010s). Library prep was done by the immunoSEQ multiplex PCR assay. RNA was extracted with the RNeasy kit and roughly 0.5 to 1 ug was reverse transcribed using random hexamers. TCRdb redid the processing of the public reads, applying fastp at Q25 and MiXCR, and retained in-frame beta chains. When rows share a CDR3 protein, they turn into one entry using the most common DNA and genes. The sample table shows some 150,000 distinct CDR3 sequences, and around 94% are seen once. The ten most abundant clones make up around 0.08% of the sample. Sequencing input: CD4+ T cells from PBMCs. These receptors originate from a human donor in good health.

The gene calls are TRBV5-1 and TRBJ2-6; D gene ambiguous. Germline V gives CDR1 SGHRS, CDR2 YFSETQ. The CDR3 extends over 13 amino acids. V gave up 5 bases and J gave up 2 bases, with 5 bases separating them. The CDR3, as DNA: TGCGCCAGCAGGGATGCTGGGGCCAACGTCCTGACTTTC. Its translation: CASRDAGANVLTF.

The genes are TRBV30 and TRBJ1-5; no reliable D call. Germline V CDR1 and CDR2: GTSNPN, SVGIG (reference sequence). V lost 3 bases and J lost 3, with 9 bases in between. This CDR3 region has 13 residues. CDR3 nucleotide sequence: TGTGCCTGGAGAGCCGGATACAATCAGCCCCAGCATTTT. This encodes CAWRAGYNQPQHF.

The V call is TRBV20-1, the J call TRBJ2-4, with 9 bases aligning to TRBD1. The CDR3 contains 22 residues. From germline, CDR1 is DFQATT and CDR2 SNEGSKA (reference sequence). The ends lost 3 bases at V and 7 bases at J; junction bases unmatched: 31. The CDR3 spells CSASPGTGSLPRWGTTRNIQYF. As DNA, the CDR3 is TGCAGTGCTAGTCCTGGGACAGGGAGTCTACCGAGGTGGGGGACCACAAGGAACATTCAGTACTTC.

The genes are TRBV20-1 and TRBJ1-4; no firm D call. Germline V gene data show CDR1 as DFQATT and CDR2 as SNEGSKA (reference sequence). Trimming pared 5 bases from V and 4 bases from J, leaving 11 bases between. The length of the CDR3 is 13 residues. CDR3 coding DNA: TGCAGTGCTTACCCAACGAATAATGAAAAACTGTTTTTT. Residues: CSAYPTNNEKLFF.

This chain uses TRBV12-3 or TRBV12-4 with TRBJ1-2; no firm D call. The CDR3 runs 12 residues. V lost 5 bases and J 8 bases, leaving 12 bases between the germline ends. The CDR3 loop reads CASSERPWGYTF. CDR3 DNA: TGTGCCAGCAGTGAAAGACCCTGGGGCTACACCTTC.

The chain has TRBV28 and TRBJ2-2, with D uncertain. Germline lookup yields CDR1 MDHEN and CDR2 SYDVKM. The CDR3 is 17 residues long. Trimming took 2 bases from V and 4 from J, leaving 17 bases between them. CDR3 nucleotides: TGTGCCAGCAGTTTAGGTGTGAGGATTAGGCGCACCGGGGAGCTGTTTTTT. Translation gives CASSLGVRIRRTGELFF.

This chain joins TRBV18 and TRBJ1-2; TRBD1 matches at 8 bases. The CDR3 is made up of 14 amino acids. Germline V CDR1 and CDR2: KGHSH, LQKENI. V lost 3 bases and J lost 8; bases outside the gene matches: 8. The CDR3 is CASSPAGTGVGYTF. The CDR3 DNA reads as TGTGCCAGCTCACCTGCCGGGACAGGAGTAGGCTACACCTTC.

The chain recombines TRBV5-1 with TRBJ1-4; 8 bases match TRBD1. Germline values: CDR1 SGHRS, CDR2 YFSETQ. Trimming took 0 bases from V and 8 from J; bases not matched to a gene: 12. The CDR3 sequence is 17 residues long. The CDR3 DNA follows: TGCGCCAGCAGCTTGGCCCTAGCCAGGGGGCGCGACGAAAAACTGTTTTTT. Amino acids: CASSLALARGRDEKLFF. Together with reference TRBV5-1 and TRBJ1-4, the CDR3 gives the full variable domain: KAGVTQTPRYLIKTRGQQVTLSCSPISGHRSVSWYQQTPGQGLQFLFEYFSETQRNKGNFPGRFSGRQFSNSRSEMNVSTLELGDSALYLCASSLALARGRDEKLFFGSGTQLSVL.